The clone carrying this T cell receptor (beta chain) has ten or more counts. The sample belongs to a study of regulatory T cells in long-lasting Graves disease. Trimming removed 4 bases from V and 8 bases from J, with 11 bases in between. Germline loops: CDR1 KGHDR, CDR2 SFDVKD. The CDR3 contains 13 residues. As for time point: newly diagnosed GD, antithyroid drugs for less than 3 months. PBMCs provided the RNA from which the TCR library was made. Arm-PCR of CDR3 regions with iRepertoire HTBI primers generated TCR beta libraries. Via MiXCR, TCRdb re-called the multiplex PCR reads, giving one row per CDR3 protein. This sample carries under 400,000 distinct CDR3 sequences, approximately 16% of them seen once, and the ten largest clones take 25% to 30%. The data also belong to a second study, concerning T cells in Graves' hyperthyroidism and ophthalmopathy. From that study: Ophthalmopathy was distinguished from stable hyperthyroidism by 13 V-J signatures.

The chain couples TRBV24-1 to TRBJ2-1, with D possibly matching TRBD2 (7 bases). The sample in question was peripheral blood mononuclear cells (PBMCs), obtained at new diagnosis, from a patient treated with antithyroid drugs. This receptor was obtained from a man in his forties with Graves disease. CDR3 coding DNA: TGTGCCACCAGTGAGGGGGGGGCCTATGAGCAGTTCTTC. Translation gives CATSEGGAYEQFF.